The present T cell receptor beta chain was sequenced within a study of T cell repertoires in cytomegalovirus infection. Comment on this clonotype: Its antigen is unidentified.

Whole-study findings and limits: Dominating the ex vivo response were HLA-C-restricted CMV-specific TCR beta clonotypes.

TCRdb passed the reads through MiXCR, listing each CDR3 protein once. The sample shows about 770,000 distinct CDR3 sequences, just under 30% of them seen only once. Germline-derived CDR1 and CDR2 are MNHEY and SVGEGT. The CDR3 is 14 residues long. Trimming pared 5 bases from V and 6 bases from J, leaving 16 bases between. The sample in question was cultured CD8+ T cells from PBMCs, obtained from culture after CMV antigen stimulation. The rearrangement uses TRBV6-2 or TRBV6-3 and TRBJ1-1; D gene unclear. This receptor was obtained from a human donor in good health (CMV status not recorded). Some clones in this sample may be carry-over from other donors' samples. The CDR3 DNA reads TGTGCCAGCAGTGACCGGCCCCTCAGAGCTGAAGCTTTCTTT. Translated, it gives CASSDRPLRAEAFF.